These 25 T cell receptor beta chains originate from one sample sequenced in a study of cytotoxic CD8 clonotypes in ibrutinib-treated CLL. Profiled with immunoSEQ multiplex PCR; TCRdb holds only in-frame clones, not every one. The sample contains approximately 150,000 clones, about 88% of which appear only once. Here the sequenced sample was PBMCs, taken at disease progression, from a patient treated with ibrutinib. Every receptor here comes from a human donor with chronic lymphocytic leukemia.

This clone occurred a few times. V gene TRBV13 combines with J gene TRBJ2-3; D remains unclear. This CDR3 contains 11 residues. V was cut by 9 bases and J by 4 bases, with 8 bases left in between. Per the germline V gene, CDR1 is PRHDT and CDR2 is FYEKMQ (reference sequence). The CDR3 here is CASGYADTQYF. CDR3 DNA: TGTGCCAGTGGTTACGCAGATACGCAGTATTTT.

This chain connects TRBV15 to TRBJ2-2; the D gene is possibly TRBD2 (5 bases). CDR1 is LNHNV, CDR2 YYDKDF, per germline (reference sequence). This CDR3 region has 17 residues. Trimming pared 5 bases from V and 0 bases from J, leaving 16 bases between. CDR3 region: CATSSAGWWSNTGELFF. In nucleotides, the CDR3 is TGTGCCACCAGCTCCGCGGGCTGGTGGTCGAACACCGGGGAGCTGTTTTTT. Full variable domain (remainder filled in from reference TRBV15 and TRBJ2-2): DAMVIQNPRYQVTQFGKPVTLSCSQTLNHNVMYWYQQKSSQAPKLLFHYYDKDFNNEADTPDNFQSRRPNTSFCFLDIRSPGLGDTAMYLCATSSAGWWSNTGELFFGEGSRLTVL.

The table lists this clone with a count of one. V and J are TRBV14 and TRBJ2-1; tentatively, D is TRBD2 (5 bases). Trimming cost V 7 bases and J 0 bases, with 13 bases left between them. This CDR3 is built from 15 residues. CDR1 is SGHDN and CDR2 is FVKESK in the germline V gene. The CDR3 region has the DNA TGTGCCAGCAAGAGGGCCACGAGCTCCTACAATGAGCAGTTCTTC. Translation: CASKRATSSYNEQFF.

The rearrangement uses TRBV7-3 and TRBJ2-3; 8 bases are shared with TRBD2. The CDR3 loop spans 16 amino acids. Looked up from germline, CDR1 is SGHTA and CDR2 is FQGTGA. V trimming: 2 bases; J trimming: 1 base; junction bases outside the gene matches: 5. CDR3 amino acids: CASSLGRAGGTDTQYF. The CDR3 nucleotides are TGTGCCAGCAGCTTAGGTCGAGCGGGAGGCACAGATACGCAGTATTTT.

The gene calls are TRBV18 and TRBJ1-1, with TRBD1 as a possible D gene (6 bases). The germline V gene encodes CDR1 KGHSH and CDR2 LQKENI. The V end was cut by 3 bases, the J end by 4 bases, with 12 bases between. The CDR3 runs 14 residues. This chain's CDR3 is CASSPRGEGTEAFF. Written as DNA, the CDR3 is TGTGCCAGCTCACCCAGGGGAGAGGGCACTGAAGCTTTCTTT.

The V and J genes are TRBV28 and TRBJ1-4; no firm D call. With 7 bases removed from V and 4 bases from J, the gap between germline ends came to 4 bases. Germline CDR1 and CDR2: MDHEN and SYDVKM. This CDR3 spans 11 amino acids. The CDR3 sequence: CASTLNEKLFF. CDR3 nucleotides: TGTGCCAGCACCCTTAATGAAAAACTGTTTTTT.

The chain joins TRBV27 to TRBJ2-5; 7 positions agree with TRBD1. V lost 7 bases, J lost 1 base, and 9 bases stayed unmatched. This CDR3 contains 15 residues. Per germline, CDR1 MNHEY and CDR2 SMNVEV (reference sequence). The CDR3 spells CASNPGQTRQETQYF. The CDR3 nucleotides read TGTGCCAGCAACCCGGGACAGACACGCCAAGAGACCCAGTACTTC.

J is TRBJ1-2 and V is TRBV9; D not resolved. The CDR3 is 12 amino acids. Trimming left V 2 bases short and J 8 bases short, with 10 bases between. From germline, CDR1 is SGDLS and CDR2 YYNGEE. The CDR3: CASSVLGKGYTF. The DNA of the CDR3 is TGTGCCAGCAGCGTTTTGGGGAAAGGCTACACCTTC.

The V gene is TRBV7-9, the J gene TRBJ1-1, with D perhaps TRBD1 (5 bases). The V end was cut by 5 bases, the J end by 2 bases, with 15 bases between. Germline V lookup: CDR1 SEHNR, CDR2 FQNEAQ (reference sequence). CDR3 length equals 15 residues. The CDR3, as DNA: TGTGCCAGCAGCCGATCTGGGGGAGTTAACACTGAAGCTTTCTTT. Protein product: CASSRSGGVNTEAFF.

A single count supports this clone. The gene calls are TRBV7-9 and TRBJ2-6, with TRBD1 identical over 11 bases. V was clipped by 5 bases and J by 2 bases; unmatched bases: 5. CDR3 size: 17 residues. Germline V gene sequence: CDR1 SEHNR, CDR2 FQNEAQ (reference sequence). The DNA for the CDR3 is TGTGCCAGCAGCCTGGGACAGGGGGTGCCTGGGGCCAACGTCCTGACTTTC. Residues: CASSLGQGVPGANVLTF.

The genes are TRBV9 and TRBJ2-3; a weak D match, TRBD1 (6 bases). Germline CDR1 SGDLS, CDR2 YYNGEE. V was trimmed by 0 bases and J by 2 bases, leaving 10 bases between them. The CDR3 is 15 amino acids. The CDR3 DNA sequence: TGTGCCAGCAGCGTAGGGGGGCGCCTCACAGATACGCAGTATTTT. Translation gives CASSVGGRLTDTQYF.

This clone has just one count. The chain combines TRBV27 with TRBJ1-1; a possible D gene is TRBD1 (5 bases). The CDR3 sequence is 15 residues long. Between the trimmed V and J ends, which lost 2 bases and 3 bases, there was a span of 13 bases. Germline V CDR1 and CDR2: MNHEY, SMNVEV (reference sequence). CDR3 amino acids: CASSLRRQPDTEAFF. The CDR3 DNA sequence: TGTGCCAGCAGTTTAAGGCGACAGCCCGACACTGAAGCTTTCTTT.

The V gene is TRBV5-1, the J gene TRBJ2-7; possible D gene TRBD2, 5 bases. This CDR3 has 15 residues. Per germline, CDR1 SGHRS and CDR2 YFSETQ. With 2 bases removed from V and 7 bases from J, the gap between germline ends came to 19 bases. In nucleotides, the CDR3 is TGCGCCAGCAGCTTCGATCGGACCCCTACGGGGGAGCAGTACTTC. It is translated as CASSFDRTPTGEQYF.

J is TRBJ1-5 and V is TRBV19, with 8 positions matching TRBD1. Germline V lookup: CDR1 LNHDA, CDR2 SQIVND (reference sequence). Trimming took 7 bases from V and 0 from J; bases not matched to a gene: 11. This CDR3 contains 17 residues. The CDR3 loop reads CASTLDREPLSNQPQHF. In nucleotides, the CDR3 is TGTGCCAGTACCCTGGACAGGGAACCGCTTAGCAATCAGCCCCAGCATTTT.

The V and J genes are TRBV19 and TRBJ2-1, with TRBD2 identical over 12 bases. CDR3 length: 15 amino acids. Germline-derived CDR1 and CDR2 are LNHDA and SQIVND (reference sequence). J was trimmed by 7 bases and V by 4 bases; bases with no gene match: 5. For the CDR3, the DNA is TGTGCCAGTAGTAGAACTAGCGGGAGGAGGAATGAGCAGTTCTTC. Amino acid sequence: CASSRTSGRRNEQFF. Full variable domain (outside the CDR3, taken from reference TRBV19 and TRBJ2-1): DGGITQSPKYLFRKEGQNVTLSCEQNLNHDAMYWYRQDPGQGLRLIYYSQIVNDFQKGDIAEGYSVSREKKESFPLTVTSAQKNPTAFYLCASSRTSGRRNEQFFGPGTRLTVL.

The chain links TRBV13 to TRBJ2-3, with 9 bases identical to TRBD2. The CDR3 has 15 amino acids. Germline CDR1 PRHDT, CDR2 FYEKMQ (reference sequence). V lost 3 bases to trimming and J lost 1 base; unmatched junction nucleotides: 2. The CDR3 reads CASSFRTSGTDTQYF. The CDR3 DNA follows: TGTGCCAGCAGCTTTAGGACTAGCGGCACAGATACGCAGTATTTT.

This clone turned up a few times. This sequence joins TRBV29-1 and TRBJ1-1; no reliable D call. There are 14 residues in the CDR3. Germline loops: CDR1 SQVTM, CDR2 ANQGSEA. V was trimmed by 5 bases and J by 0 bases, leaving 13 bases between them. The CDR3 DNA follows: TGCAGCGTTTTCCTGAACGTTATGAACACTGAAGCTTTCTTT. It translates to CSVFLNVMNTEAFF.

The gene calls are TRBV6-5 and TRBJ2-7; 10 bases align to TRBD1. The germline V gene has CDR1 MNHEY and CDR2 SVGAGI. The CDR3 covers 15 residues. V trimming: 6 bases; J trimming: 2 bases; junction bases outside the gene matches: 7. The CDR3 loop is CASRPGQGGTYEQYF. The CDR3 DNA reads TGTGCCAGCAGACCTGGACAGGGGGGAACCTACGAGCAGTACTTC.

The V call is TRBV2, the J call TRBJ2-3, with 9 bases fitting TRBD2. The V and J ends lost 3 bases and 3 bases, in that order; junction bases with no gene match: 7. CDR3 length: 16 residues. Germline CDR1 and CDR2: SNHLY and FYNNEI. CDR3 sequence reads: CASSEVGGRGTDTQYF. For the CDR3, the DNA is TGTGCCAGCAGTGAGGTGGGCGGGAGGGGAACAGATACGCAGTATTTT.

The genes are TRBV19 and TRBJ1-5; the match to TRBD1 covers 8 bases. Losses at the gene ends were 7 bases for V and 2 bases for J; bases not matched to a gene: 4. Germline CDR1 is LNHDA and CDR2 is SQIVND (reference sequence). The CDR3 is 14 amino acids. The CDR3 DNA is TGTGCCAGTAAAGTGACAGGGGGCAATCAGCCCCAGCATTTT. It translates to CASKVTGGNQPQHF.

CDR3 sequence reads: CASGSSGYNEQFF. CDR3 nucleotides: TGCGCCAGCGGTAGTAGCGGGTACAATGAGCAGTTCTTC. The J gene is TRBJ2-1, the V gene TRBV5-1; 7 nucleotides align to TRBD2. Germline V gene lookup returns CDR1 SGHRS and CDR2 YFSETQ. The CDR3 loop spans 13 amino acids. With V trimmed by 7 bases and J by 4 bases, 5 bases remained unmatched.

This clone was observed a handful of times. V usage is TRBV2 and J usage is TRBJ1-2; D gene unclear. The germline CDR1 and CDR2 sequences are SNHLY and FYNNEI. Trimming removed 4 bases from V and 2 bases from J, with 8 bases in between. The CDR3 extends over 13 amino acids. The CDR3 DNA reads as TGTGCCAGCAGTGTCGGCGGAAACTATGGCTACACCTTC. As protein: CASSVGGNYGYTF.

J is TRBJ1-2 and V is TRBV2; no firm D call. Germline V gives CDR1 SNHLY, CDR2 FYNNEI. Trimming removed 7 bases at V and 8 bases at J, with 11 bases between. CDR3 size: 11 residues. In DNA, the CDR3 is TGTGCCAGCACCTACCAGAACGGCTACACCTTC. Translating it yields CASTYQNGYTF.

The V call is TRBV27, the J call TRBJ2-7, with D possibly being TRBD1 or TRBD2 (6 bases each). This CDR3 region has 15 residues. Germline V gives CDR1 MNHEY, CDR2 SMNVEV (reference sequence). V lost 3 bases to trimming and J lost 2 bases, with 14 bases between them. CDR3 sequence reads: CASSFLGGSTYEQYF. CDR3 sequence (DNA): TGTGCCAGCAGTTTTCTGGGGGGCTCCACCTACGAGCAGTACTTC.

The chain combines TRBV18 with TRBJ2-1, with TRBD2 identical over 13 bases. The CDR3 loop spans 18 amino acids. Germline V gene sequence: CDR1 KGHSH, CDR2 LQKENI. Losses at the gene ends were 0 bases for V and 5 bases for J; bases not matched to a gene: 7. The CDR3 spells CASSPPPRLAGGHNEQFF. The CDR3 coding sequence is TGTGCCAGCTCACCACCTCCGCGACTAGCGGGAGGCCACAATGAGCAGTTCTTC. Together with reference TRBV18 and TRBJ2-1, the CDR3 gives the full variable domain: NAGVMQNPRHLVRRRGQEARLRCSPMKGHSHVYWYRQLPEEGLKFMVYLQKENIIDESGMPKERFSAEFPKEGPSILRIQQVVRGDSAAYFCASSPPPRLAGGHNEQFFGPGTRLTVL.